The 8 T cell receptor beta chains given below trace back to one sample, sequenced in a study of T cell responses to AZD1222 COVID-19 vaccine. Clones were read by immunoSEQ multiplex PCR, and TCRdb kept only the in-frame ones, dropping some. The repertoire includes hundreds of thousands of clones, about 94% of them detected once, and approximately 0.52% sits in the top ten. This material consisted of peripheral blood, taken 28 days after the second AZD1222 dose. The receptor source for this set is an adult who received the AZD1222 COVID-19 vaccine.

This sequence joins TRBV29-1 and TRBJ2-3; tentatively, D is TRBD2 (6 bases). The germline CDR1 and CDR2 sequences are SQVTM and ANQGSEA. The length of the CDR3 is 14 residues. Trimming pared 5 bases from V and 2 bases from J, leaving 14 bases between. CDR3 bases: TGCAGCGTTAGGGGCGGGACCATCACAGATACGCAGTATTTT. As protein: CSVRGGTITDTQYF.

The chain is built from TRBV6-2 or TRBV6-3 and TRBJ1-5; D gene unclear. CDR1 and CDR2 (germline): MNHEY, SVGEGT. V lost 5 bases and J 2 bases, leaving 10 bases between the germline ends. CDR3 length equals 14 residues. The CDR3 spells CASSLLSGNQPQHF. CDR3 bases: TGTGCCAGCAGTCTACTCAGTGGCAATCAGCCCCAGCATTTT.

The rearrangement links TRBV4-1 to TRBJ1-2; possible D gene TRBD1, 5 bases. Germline loops: CDR1 MGHRA, CDR2 YSYEKL. The CDR3 is 14 amino acids. V was trimmed by 1 base and J by 8 bases, leaving 14 bases between them. CDR3: CASSQGTRQEGYTF. The CDR3 DNA follows: TGCGCCAGCAGCCAAGGGACACGGCAGGAAGGCTACACCTTC.

This clone has a single count. This chain connects TRBV5-4 to TRBJ2-3; tentative D call: TRBD1 (5 bases). Trimming removed 4 bases at V and 0 bases at J, with 12 bases between. The length of the CDR3 is 15 residues. From germline, CDR1 is SGHNT and CDR2 YYREEE (reference sequence). In DNA form, the CDR3 reads TGTGCCAGCAGCCCCCGGACACTTAGCACAGATACGCAGTATTTT. Encoded protein: CASSPRTLSTDTQYF.

The genes are TRBV28 and TRBJ2-7; 7 bases map to TRBD2. The CDR3 is 17 residues long. V was pared by 7 bases and J by 4 bases, with 19 bases of the junction left unmatched. CDR1 is MDHEN, CDR2 SYDVKM, per germline. CDR3 in amino acids: CASISGVAGPSGYEQYF. The CDR3 bases are TGTGCCAGCATTTCTGGGGTAGCGGGCCCTTCGGGTTACGAGCAGTACTTC.

This clone was detected once. This sample also contains other DNA sequences that code for the same CDR3. The rearrangement uses TRBV28 and TRBJ1-2, with TRBD1 matching 11 bases. Germline V lookup: CDR1 MDHEN, CDR2 SYDVKM. There are 13 residues in the CDR3. V was clipped by 3 bases and J by 8 bases; unmatched bases: 2. The CDR3 loop reads CASSLGTGGGYTF. CDR3 nucleotides: TGTGCCAGCAGTTTGGGGACAGGGGGAGGCTACACCTTC.

The chain has TRBV18 and TRBJ1-4; perhaps TRBD1 as D (5 bases). The ends were cut back, 2 bases at V and 4 bases at J, with 8 bases in the middle. The CDR3 has 14 residues. Per germline, CDR1 KGHSH and CDR2 LQKENI. The CDR3 sequence is CASSPLQGNEKLFF. The CDR3 nucleotides read TGTGCCAGCTCACCATTGCAGGGTAATGAAAAACTGTTTTTT.

This chain joins TRBV20-1 and TRBJ2-3, with D perhaps matching TRBD1 (5 bases). The V end was cut by 6 bases, the J end by 2 bases, with 6 bases between. This CDR3 contains 11 residues. Per the germline V gene, CDR1 is DFQATT and CDR2 is SNEGSKA (reference sequence). As DNA, the CDR3 is TGCAGTGCGGGGCCCACAGATACGCAGTATTTT. Its protein is CSAGPTDTQYF.